Here is one TCR beta chain with its context. Its specificity is not known. TCR cDNA was made by 5'RACE template switching, adding a universal primer site and UMIs. In TCRdb, the 5' RACE reads were re-called with MiXCR into one record per CDR3 protein. The sample holds fewer than 650,000 distinct CDR3 sequences, 20% to 25% seen once. The CDR3 has 17 amino acids. Losses at the gene ends were 0 bases for V and 5 bases for J; bases not matched to a gene: 6. Germline V CDR1 and CDR2: MGHRA, YSYEKL. The sample comes from a study of T cells after yellow fever vaccination. Study conclusions and caveats: Faster peaking, at day 5 versus 15, marked a secondary response that was weaker. CD4 and CD8 compartments shared a small share of clonotypes. FACS-sorted repertoires could harbor abundant contaminating bulk-population clonotypes.

Here the sequenced sample was PBMCs, taken roughly 23 days after the first yellow fever vaccination. The source is a man aged 18 to 35 who received the YFV17D yellow fever vaccine. The V gene is TRBV4-1, the J gene TRBJ2-1; TRBD2 agrees at 11 bases. DNA of the CDR3: TGCGCCAGCAGCCAAGAGGTCACTAGCGGGGGAAACAATGAGCAGTTCTTC. Encoded protein: CASSQEVTSGGNNEQFF.